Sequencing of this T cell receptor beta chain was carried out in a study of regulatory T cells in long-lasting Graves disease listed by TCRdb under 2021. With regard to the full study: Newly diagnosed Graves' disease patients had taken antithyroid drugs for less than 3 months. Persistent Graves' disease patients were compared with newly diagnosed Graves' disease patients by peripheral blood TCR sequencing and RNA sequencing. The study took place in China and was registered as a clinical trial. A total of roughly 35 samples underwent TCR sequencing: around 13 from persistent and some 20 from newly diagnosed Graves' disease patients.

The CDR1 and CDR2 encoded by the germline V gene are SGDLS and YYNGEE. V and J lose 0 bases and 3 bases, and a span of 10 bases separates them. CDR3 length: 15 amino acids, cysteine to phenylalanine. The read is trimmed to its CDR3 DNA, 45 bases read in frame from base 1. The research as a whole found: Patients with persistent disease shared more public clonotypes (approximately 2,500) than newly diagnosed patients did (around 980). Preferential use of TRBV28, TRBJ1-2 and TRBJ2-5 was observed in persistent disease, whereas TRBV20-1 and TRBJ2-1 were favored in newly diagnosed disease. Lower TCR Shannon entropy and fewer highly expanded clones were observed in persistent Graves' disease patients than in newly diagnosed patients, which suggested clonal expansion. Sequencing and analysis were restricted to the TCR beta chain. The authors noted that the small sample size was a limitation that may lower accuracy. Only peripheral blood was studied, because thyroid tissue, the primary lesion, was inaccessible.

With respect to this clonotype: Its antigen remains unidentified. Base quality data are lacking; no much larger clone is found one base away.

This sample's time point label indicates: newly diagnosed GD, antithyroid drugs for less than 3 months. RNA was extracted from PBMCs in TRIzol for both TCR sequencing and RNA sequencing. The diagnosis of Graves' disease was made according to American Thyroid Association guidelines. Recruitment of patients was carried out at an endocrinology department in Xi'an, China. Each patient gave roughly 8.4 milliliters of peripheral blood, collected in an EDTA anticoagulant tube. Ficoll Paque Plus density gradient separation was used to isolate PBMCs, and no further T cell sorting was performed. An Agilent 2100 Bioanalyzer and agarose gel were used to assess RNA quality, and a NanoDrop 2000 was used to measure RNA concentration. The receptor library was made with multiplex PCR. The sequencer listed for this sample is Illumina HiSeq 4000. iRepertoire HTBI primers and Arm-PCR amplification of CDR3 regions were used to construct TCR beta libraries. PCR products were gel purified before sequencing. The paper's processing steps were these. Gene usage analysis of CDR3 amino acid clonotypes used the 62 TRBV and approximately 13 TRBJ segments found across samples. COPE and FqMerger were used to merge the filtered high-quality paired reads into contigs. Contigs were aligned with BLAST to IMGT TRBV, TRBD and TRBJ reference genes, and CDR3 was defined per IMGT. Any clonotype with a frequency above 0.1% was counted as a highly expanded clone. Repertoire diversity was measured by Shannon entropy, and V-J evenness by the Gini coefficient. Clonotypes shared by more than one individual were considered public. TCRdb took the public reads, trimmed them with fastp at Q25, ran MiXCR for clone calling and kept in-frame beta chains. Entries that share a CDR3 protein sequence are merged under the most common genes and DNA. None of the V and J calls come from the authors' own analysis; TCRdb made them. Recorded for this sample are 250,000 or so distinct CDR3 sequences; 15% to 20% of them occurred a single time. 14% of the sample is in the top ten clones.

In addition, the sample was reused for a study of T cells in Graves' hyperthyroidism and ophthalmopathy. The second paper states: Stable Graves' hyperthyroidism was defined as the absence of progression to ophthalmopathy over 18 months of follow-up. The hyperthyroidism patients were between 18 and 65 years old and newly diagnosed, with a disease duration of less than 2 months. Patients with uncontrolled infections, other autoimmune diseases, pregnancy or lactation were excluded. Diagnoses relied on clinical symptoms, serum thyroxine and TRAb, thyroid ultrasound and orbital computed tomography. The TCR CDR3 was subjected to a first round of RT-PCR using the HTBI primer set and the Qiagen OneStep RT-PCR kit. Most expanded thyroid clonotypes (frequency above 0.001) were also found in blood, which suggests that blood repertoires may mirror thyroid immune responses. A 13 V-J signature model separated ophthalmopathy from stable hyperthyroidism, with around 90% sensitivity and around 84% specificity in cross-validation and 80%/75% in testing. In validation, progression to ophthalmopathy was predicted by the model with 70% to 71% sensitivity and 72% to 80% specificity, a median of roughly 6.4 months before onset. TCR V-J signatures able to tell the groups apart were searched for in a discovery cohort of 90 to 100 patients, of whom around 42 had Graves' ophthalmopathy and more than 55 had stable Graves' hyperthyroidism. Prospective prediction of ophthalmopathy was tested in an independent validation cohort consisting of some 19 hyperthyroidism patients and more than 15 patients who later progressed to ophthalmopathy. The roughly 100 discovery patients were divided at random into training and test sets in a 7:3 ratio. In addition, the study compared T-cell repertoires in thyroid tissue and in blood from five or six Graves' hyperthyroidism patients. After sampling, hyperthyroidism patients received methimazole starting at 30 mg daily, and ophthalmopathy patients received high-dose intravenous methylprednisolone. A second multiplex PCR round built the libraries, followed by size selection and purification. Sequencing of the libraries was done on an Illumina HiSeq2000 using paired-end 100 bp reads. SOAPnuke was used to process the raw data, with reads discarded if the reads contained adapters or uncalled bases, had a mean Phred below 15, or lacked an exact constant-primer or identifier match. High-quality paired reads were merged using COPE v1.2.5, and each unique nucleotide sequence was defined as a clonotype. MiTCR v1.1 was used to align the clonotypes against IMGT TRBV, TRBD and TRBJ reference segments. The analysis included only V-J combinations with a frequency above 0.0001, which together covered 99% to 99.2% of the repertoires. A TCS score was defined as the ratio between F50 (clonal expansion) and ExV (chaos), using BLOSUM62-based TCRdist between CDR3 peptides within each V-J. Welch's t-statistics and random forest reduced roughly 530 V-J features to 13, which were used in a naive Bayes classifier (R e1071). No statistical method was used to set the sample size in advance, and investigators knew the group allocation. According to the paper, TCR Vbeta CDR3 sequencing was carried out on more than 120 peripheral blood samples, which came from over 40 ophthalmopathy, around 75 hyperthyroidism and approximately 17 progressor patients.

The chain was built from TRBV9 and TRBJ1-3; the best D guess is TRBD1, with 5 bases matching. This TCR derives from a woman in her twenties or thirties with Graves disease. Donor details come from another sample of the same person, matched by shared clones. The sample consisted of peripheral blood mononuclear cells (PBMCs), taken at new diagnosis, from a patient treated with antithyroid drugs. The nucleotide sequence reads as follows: TGTGCCAGCAGCGTAGTAGGGACGGATGGAAACACCATATATTTT. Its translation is CASSVVGTDGNTIYF.